One sample yielded the 30 T cell receptor beta chains listed below, sequenced in a study of T cell repertoires in cytomegalovirus infection. TCRdb reprocessed the reads via MiXCR and lists one record per CDR3 protein. This sample has 100,000 to 150,000 distinct CDR3 sequences, with 32% found just once. Their target antigens are unknown. The specimen was CD8+ T cells from cultured PBMCs, collected from culture after CMV antigen stimulation. The receptors were sampled from a human donor in good health (CMV status not recorded). Some clones in this sample may be carry-over from other donors' samples.

CDR3 bases: TGTGCCAGCAGCTTCAGGGATTATAACTATGGCTACACCTTC. Residues: CASSFRDYNYGYTF. V gene TRBV5-8 combines with J gene TRBJ1-2; D may be TRBD1 (5 bases). The germline V gene has CDR1 SGHTS and CDR2 YDEGEE. V gave up 2 bases and J gave up 1 base, with 9 bases separating them. The CDR3 extends over 14 amino acids.

This clonotype was recorded many times. The chain recombines TRBV11-1 with TRBJ2-1; D might be TRBD1 (5 bases). The V gene lost 5 bases and the J gene lost 9 bases, with 17 bases spanning the gap. The CDR3 extends over 14 amino acids. The germline CDR1 and CDR2 sequences are SGHAT and FQDESV (reference sequence). CDR3 bases: TGTGCCAGCAGCCCCGCGCAGGGCCTAAGTGAGCAGTTCTTC. It is translated as CASSPAQGLSEQFF. Looking up the rest from reference TRBV11-1 and TRBJ2-1 gives the full variable domain: EAEVAQSPRYKITEKSQAVAFWCDPISGHATLYWYRQILGQGPELLVQFQDESVVDDSQLPKDRFSAERLKGVDSTLKIQPAELGDSAMYLCASSPAQGLSEQFFGPGTRLTVL.

The gene calls are TRBV20-1 and TRBJ2-7; no definite D call. Trimming removed 3 bases at V and 1 base at J, with 7 bases between. CDR1 and CDR2 from the germline V gene are DFQATT and SNEGSKA (reference sequence). The CDR3 runs 12 residues. This CDR3 is CSASNPSYEQYF. The CDR3 DNA follows: TGCAGTGCTAGTAACCCGTCCTACGAGCAGTACTTC.

In its sample, this clonotype was seen many times. J is TRBJ2-1 and V is TRBV5-1; 11 nucleotides align to TRBD2. Germline CDR1 SGHRS, CDR2 YFSETQ. The CDR3 is 14 amino acids. V shed 3 bases, J shed 4 bases, and the junction held 0 bases outside the gene matches. The CDR3 loop is CASSSSGGYNEQFF. The CDR3, as DNA: TGCGCCAGCAGCTCTAGCGGGGGGTACAATGAGCAGTTCTTC.

The J gene is TRBJ1-1, the V gene TRBV15; D is unclear. Trimming removed 1 base at V and 1 base at J, with 13 bases between. Germline loops: CDR1 LNHNV, CDR2 YYDKDF (reference sequence). This CDR3 is built from 16 residues. The CDR3 coding sequence is TGTGCCACCAGCAGAGGCCGGGGAGTAGGGAACACTGAAGCTTTCTTT. Protein sequence: CATSRGRGVGNTEAFF.

This clonotype has a single count. The chain couples TRBV4-2 to TRBJ2-2; D unclear. V was pared by 2 bases and J by 0 bases, with 10 bases between. Germline CDR1 is LGHNA and CDR2 is YNFKEQ. The CDR3 is 16 amino acids. The CDR3 sequence is CASSQTHDPNTGELFF. In DNA, the CDR3 is TGTGCCAGCAGCCAAACCCACGACCCGAACACCGGGGAGCTGTTTTTT.

J is TRBJ2-7 and V is TRBV2, with D perhaps matching TRBD1 or TRBD2 (5 bases each). The CDR3 is 12 amino acids. V was cut by 6 bases and J by 7 bases, with 13 bases left in between. Germline CDR1 reads SNHLY; CDR2 reads FYNNEI. CDR3 protein: CASSPGPTEQYF. The CDR3 DNA follows: TGTGCCAGCAGCCCGGGGCCCACGGAGCAGTACTTC.

The CDR3 region is CASRRGLLANYGYTF. The DNA for the CDR3 is TGTGCCAGCAGGCGAGGACTGCTAGCTAACTATGGCTACACCTTC. The chain has TRBV5-6 and TRBJ1-2; D gene uncertain. Trimming stripped 5 bases from V and 0 bases from J, with 14 bases between. Germline V CDR1 and CDR2: SGHDT, YYEEEE. CDR3 length: 15 residues.

V is TRBV6-4 and J is TRBJ1-2, with D unresolved. The germline V gene encodes CDR1 MRHNA and CDR2 SNTAGT. This CDR3 contains 14 residues. Trimming left V 5 bases short and J 3 bases short, with 13 bases between. CDR3: CASSPGSGDYGYTF. CDR3 in DNA: TGTGCCAGCAGTCCCGGGAGCGGGGACTATGGCTACACCTTC.

This clonotype was counted once. V gene TRBV19 combines with J gene TRBJ1-4, with unresolved D. The CDR3 runs 14 residues. V was clipped by 6 bases and J by 8 bases, with 16 bases between them. Germline values: CDR1 LNHDA, CDR2 SQIVND (reference sequence). The CDR3 nucleotides are TGTGCCAGTAGAGGGAGACCCGACCGGGAAAAACTGTTTTTT. The encoded protein is CASRGRPDREKLFF.

This clonotype has a handful of counts. The chain links TRBV7-9 to TRBJ2-1, with D hard to call. V was clipped by 4 bases and J by 0 bases, with 13 bases between them. Germline assignment: CDR1 SEHNR and CDR2 FQNEAQ (reference sequence). The CDR3 is 16 amino acids. The DNA for the CDR3 is TGTGCCAGCAGCTCGCCGACCTTGAGCTCCTACAATGAGCAGTTCTTC. Protein: CASSSPTLSSYNEQFF.

The chain couples TRBV6-1 to TRBJ2-7; D not resolved. The CDR3 runs to 12 residues. The V gene lost 2 bases and the J gene lost 8 bases, with 10 bases spanning the gap. CDR1 and CDR2 from the germline V gene are MNHNS and SASEGT. The CDR3 sequence is CASSEYGVKQYF. The CDR3 DNA reads as TGTGCCAGCAGTGAATATGGGGTCAAGCAGTACTTC.

The chain couples TRBV5-4 to TRBJ2-1, with TRBD2 as a possible D gene (6 bases). The CDR3 covers 15 residues. V was cut by 3 bases and J by 0 bases, with 10 bases left in between. Germline V gene sequence: CDR1 SGHNT, CDR2 YYREEE (reference sequence). The CDR3 reads CASSSWDFSYNEQFF. The CDR3 nucleotides read TGTGCCAGCAGCTCCTGGGACTTCTCCTACAATGAGCAGTTCTTC.

V and J are TRBV12-3 or TRBV12-4 and TRBJ1-2; D is unclear. V dropped 8 bases and J dropped 8 bases, with 18 bases sitting between them. This CDR3 contains 13 residues. The CDR3 DNA reads as TGTGCCAGCTCCTCCCACCTTGGAAGGGGCTACACCTTC. Translated: CASSSHLGRGYTF.

The chain recombines TRBV19 with TRBJ2-7; the match to TRBD1 covers 10 bases. Trimming at V came to 5 bases and at J to 1 base, leaving 8 bases not matched to a gene. The CDR3 totals 16 residues. From germline, CDR1 is LNHDA and CDR2 SQIVND (reference sequence). The CDR3, as DNA: TGTGCCAGTAGTGCCCTCGACAGGGGGCCATCCTACGAGCAGTACTTC. As protein: CASSALDRGPSYEQYF. Full variable domain (rest looked up from reference TRBV19 and TRBJ2-7): DGGITQSPKYLFRKEGQNVTLSCEQNLNHDAMYWYRQDPGQGLRLIYYSQIVNDFQKGDIAEGYSVSREKKESFPLTVTSAQKNPTAFYLCASSALDRGPSYEQYFGPGTRLTVT.

The table lists this clonotype with a few counts. V is TRBV2 and J is TRBJ1-2; no definite D call. Germline lookup yields CDR1 SNHLY and CDR2 FYNNEI. The CDR3 extends over 15 amino acids. V was cut by 3 bases and J by 2 bases, with 13 bases left in between. DNA of the CDR3: TGTGCCAGCAGTGAGCCCGACACAGAAAACTATGGCTACACCTTC. Residues: CASSEPDTENYGYTF.

In this sample, this clonotype turned up once. The J gene is TRBJ2-7, the V gene TRBV7-6; D perhaps matches TRBD1 (6 bases). The V gene's germline CDR1 is SGHVS and CDR2 FNYEAQ. Deletions cut 7 bases from V and 4 bases from J, with 14 bases between. The length of the CDR3 is 13 residues. In DNA, the CDR3 is TGTGCCAGCACAACAGGGCCGGGGTACGAGCAGTACTTC. Translation gives CASTTGPGYEQYF. The whole variable domain, remainder taken from reference TRBV7-6 and TRBJ2-7, is GAGVSQSPRYKVTKRGQDVALRCDPISGHVSLYWYRQALGQGPEFLTYFNYEAQQDKSGLPNDRFSAERPEGSISTLTIQRTEQRDSAMYRCASTTGPGYEQYFGPGTRLTVT.

The chain carries TRBV20-1 and TRBJ2-7, with TRBD1 matching over 8 bases. Losses at the gene ends were 1 base for V and 4 bases for J; bases not matched to a gene: 9. The CDR3 runs 15 residues. CDR1 is DFQATT, CDR2 SNEGSKA, per germline (reference sequence). CDR3 sequence (DNA): TGCAGTGCTAGAGCCACTCGGGGACAGGTTTACGAGCAGTACTTC. This translates into CSARATRGQVYEQYF.

There are many counts of this clonotype. This chain links TRBV12-3 or TRBV12-4 with TRBJ2-3, with D tentatively TRBD2 (5 bases). Between the trimmed V and J ends, which lost 6 bases and 0 bases, there was a span of 16 bases. This CDR3 has 16 residues. CDR3: CASSPSARESTDTQYF. The CDR3 nucleotides read TGTGCCAGCAGCCCCTCCGCGAGGGAGAGCACAGATACGCAGTATTTT.

V gene TRBV28 combines with J gene TRBJ1-1, with 7 bases matching TRBD1. Germline V lookup: CDR1 MDHEN, CDR2 SYDVKM. The length of the CDR3 is 15 residues. V was clipped by 3 bases and J by 5 bases; unmatched bases: 9. The CDR3 loop is CASSLQGGAETEAFF. CDR3 coding DNA: TGTGCCAGCAGTTTGCAAGGGGGCGCAGAGACTGAAGCTTTCTTT.

Only a few counts were recorded for this clonotype. This sequence joins TRBV7-8 and TRBJ2-7; a possible D gene is TRBD1 (5 bases). The CDR3 consists of 14 residues. Germline CDR1 and CDR2: SGHVS and FQNEAQ. V lost 5 bases, J lost 1 base, and 12 bases lay in between. The CDR3 reads CASSATVTSYEQYF. CDR3 in DNA: TGTGCCAGCAGCGCGACAGTAACTTCCTACGAGCAGTACTTC.

This clonotype has only a few counts. V gene TRBV28 combines with J gene TRBJ1-4; TRBD1 agrees at 8 bases. V lost 5 bases to trimming and J lost 8 bases; unmatched junction nucleotides: 7. The germline V gene encodes CDR1 MDHEN and CDR2 SYDVKM. CDR3 length: 14 residues. The CDR3 DNA reads TGTGCCAGCAGTCCAGGGGGCGCTAGGGAAAAACTGTTTTTT. It is translated as CASSPGGAREKLFF. The variable domain in full, completed from reference TRBV28 and TRBJ1-4, reads DVKVTQSSRYLVKRTGEKVFLECVQDMDHENMFWYRQDPGLGLRLIYFSYDVKMKEKGDIPEGYSVSREKKERFSLILESASTNQTSMYLCASSPGGAREKLFFGSGTQLSVL.

The rearrangement joins TRBV6-1 to TRBJ2-4; D ambiguous. The germline V gene encodes CDR1 MNHNS and CDR2 SASEGT. This CDR3 spans 18 amino acids. The V gene lost 3 bases and the J gene lost 8 bases, with 26 bases spanning the gap. The CDR3 DNA is TGTGCCAGCAGTGACGGAGAAATACAGAGGTCATCTGTAGACATTCAGTACTTC. Translation gives CASSDGEIQRSSVDIQYF.

This clonotype was seen a few times. V and J are TRBV7-6 and TRBJ2-7; D remains ambiguous. Trimming removed 5 bases at V and 4 bases at J, with 9 bases between. There are 12 residues in the CDR3. CDR1 SGHVS and CDR2 FNYEAQ come from the germline V gene. CDR3 nucleotide sequence: TGTGCCAGCAGCGCCACTCTATACGAGCAGTACTTC. Its protein product is CASSATLYEQYF.

The chain couples TRBV19 to TRBJ1-5; D is unclear. This CDR3 spans 14 amino acids. Trimming took off 3 bases at V and 4 bases at J, with 10 bases between the two ends. The germline gives CDR1 LNHDA, CDR2 SQIVND (reference sequence). In DNA form, the CDR3 reads TGTGCCAGTAGTATTGAGTCGGCAAATCAGCCCCAGCATTTT. Amino acids: CASSIESANQPQHF.

This clonotype was counted many times. The gene calls are TRBV7-9 and TRBJ1-2; D gene ambiguous. The CDR3 contains 14 residues. V was cut by 1 base and J by 6 bases, with 12 bases left in between. Germline values: CDR1 SEHNR, CDR2 FQNEAQ (reference sequence). In DNA form, the CDR3 reads TGTGCCAGCAGCTTAGGGGCGGGGATTGATGGCTACACCTTC. Its translation: CASSLGAGIDGYTF.

This clonotype was seen repeatedly, ten times or more. The V call is TRBV7-8, the J call TRBJ2-2; TRBD2 agrees at 7 bases. Unmatched junction bases numbered 5, after V lost 1 base and J lost 3 bases. The CDR3 loop spans 16 amino acids. Germline CDR1 SGHVS, CDR2 FQNEAQ. The CDR3 is CASSLVFAGDTGELFF. In DNA, the CDR3 is TGTGCCAGCAGCTTAGTATTTGCGGGGGACACCGGGGAGCTGTTTTTT.

In this sample, this clonotype turned up a few times. This chain joins TRBV5-6 and TRBJ2-5; D not resolved. The CDR3 spans 15 residues. Looked up from germline, CDR1 is SGHDT and CDR2 is YYEEEE. V lost 4 bases and J lost 3, with 16 bases in between. CDR3: CASSTARVQKETQYF. In DNA form, the CDR3 reads TGTGCCAGCAGCACTGCACGGGTTCAGAAAGAGACCCAGTACTTC.

The V call is TRBV5-4, the J call TRBJ2-7; perhaps TRBD1 as D (6 bases). V was shortened by 2 bases and J by 2 bases, with 11 bases between the two germline ends. CDR1 is SGHNT, CDR2 YYREEE, per germline (reference sequence). This CDR3 has 14 residues. CDR3 protein: CASSLADRPYEQYF. The CDR3 bases are TGTGCCAGCAGCTTAGCGGACAGACCCTACGAGCAGTACTTC.

The V and J genes are TRBV6-2 or TRBV6-3 and TRBJ1-5, with TRBD1 matching 9 bases. Germline V CDR1 and CDR2: MNHEY, SVGEGT. The CDR3 runs 15 residues. The J segment lost 4 bases and the V segment lost 7 bases, leaving 8 bases of the junction unmatched. This CDR3 reads CASNLQGAANQPQHF. As DNA, the CDR3 is TGTGCCAGCAACCTACAGGGGGCTGCAAATCAGCCCCAGCATTTT.